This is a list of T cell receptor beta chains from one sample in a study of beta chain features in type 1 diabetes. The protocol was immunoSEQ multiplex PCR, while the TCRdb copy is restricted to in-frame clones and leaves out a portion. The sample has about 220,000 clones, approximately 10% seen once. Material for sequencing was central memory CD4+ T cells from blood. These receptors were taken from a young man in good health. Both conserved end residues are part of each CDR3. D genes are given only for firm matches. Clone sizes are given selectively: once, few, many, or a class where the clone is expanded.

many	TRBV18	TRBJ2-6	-	TGTGCCAGCTCACCAAGCCAGCCCTCTGGGGCCAACGTCCTGACTTTC	CASSPSQPSGANVLTF
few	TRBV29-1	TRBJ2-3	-	TGCAGCGTTGAAGGGGTGCCGGGACTGACCACAGATACGCAGTATTTT	CSVEGVPGLTTDTQYF
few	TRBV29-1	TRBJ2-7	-	TGCAGCGTTGTACGGACCTACGAGCAGTACTTC	CSVVRTYEQYF
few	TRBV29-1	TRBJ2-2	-	TGCAGCGCAGGGAACACCGGGGAGCTGTTTTTT	CSAGNTGELFF
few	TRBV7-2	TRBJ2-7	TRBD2	TGTGCCAGCAGCTCGGGACTAGCGTATACCTACGAGCAGTACTTC	CASSSGLAYTYEQYF
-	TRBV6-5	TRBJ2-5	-	TGTGCCAGCAGAAGTGGTGGCGCCGGGCAAGAGACCCAGTACTTC	CASRSGGAGQETQYF
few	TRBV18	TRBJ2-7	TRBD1	TGTGCCAGCTCCCCCCTTGGACAGGGGCAATACGAGCAGTACTTC	CASSPLGQGQYEQYF
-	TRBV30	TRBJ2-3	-	TGTGCCTGGAAGGACCGACTAGGGTTACGGGATACGCAGTATTTT	CAWKDRLGLRDTQYF
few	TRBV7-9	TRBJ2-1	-	TGTGCCAGCAGCTCCTCGGACTCTAGCTCCTACAATGAGCAGTTCTTC	CASSSSDSSSYNEQFF
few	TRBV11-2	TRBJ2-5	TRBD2	TGTGCCAGCGGGCCGGGACTAGCTTTCCAAGAGACCCAGTACTTC	CASGPGLAFQETQYF
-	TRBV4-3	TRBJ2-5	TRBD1	TGCGCCAGCAGCCAAGATACAGGGGGCCAAGAGACCCAGTACTTC	CASSQDTGGQETQYF
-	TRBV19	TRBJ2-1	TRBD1	TGTGCCAGTAGTATAGGACAGGGCGGTGAGCAGTTCTTC	CASSIGQGGEQFF
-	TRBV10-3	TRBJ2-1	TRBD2	TGTGCCATCAGTAAACTAGCGGGAGAAGGCAATGAGCAGTTCTTC	CAISKLAGEGNEQFF
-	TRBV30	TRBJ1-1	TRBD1	TGTGCCTGGAGGCCACAGGGGCGGGTGGCTTTCTTT	CAWRPQGRVAFF
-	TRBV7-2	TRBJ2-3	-	TGTGCCAGCAGCCCAGCGGGACAGACCACAGATACGCAGTATTTT	CASSPAGQTTDTQYF
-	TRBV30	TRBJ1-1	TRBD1	TGTGCCTGGAAGACGAGATCCGGGACAGGGGGCACTGAAGCTTTCTTT	CAWKTRSGTGGTEAFF
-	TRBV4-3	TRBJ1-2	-	TGCGCCAGCAGCTCACCAGGGGCGGGTGGCTACACCTTC	CASSSPGAGGYTF
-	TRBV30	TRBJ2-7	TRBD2	TGTGCCTGGAGTGGGGGAGGGAGCCCTGCCTACGAGCAGTACTTC	CAWSGGGSPAYEQYF
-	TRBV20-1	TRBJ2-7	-	TGCAGTGCTAGAGTGGGGAGCGAGCAGTACTTC	CSARVGSEQYF
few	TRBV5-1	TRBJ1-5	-	TGCGCCAGCAGCTTCGGGACGAACAATCAGCCCCAGCATTTT	CASSFGTNNQPQHF
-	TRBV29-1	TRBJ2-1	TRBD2	TGCAGCGCCGAAAGACTAGCGGGAGCGGTCAATGAGCAGTTCTTC	CSAERLAGAVNEQFF
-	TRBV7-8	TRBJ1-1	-	TGTGCCAGCAGCGGAATTGGACAGAGACAAGCTTTCTTT	CASSGIGQRQAFF
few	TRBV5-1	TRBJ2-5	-	TGCGCCAGCAGCGACCCGGGTCTAGAGACCCAGTACTTC	CASSDPGLETQYF
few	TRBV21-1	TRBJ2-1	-	TGTGCCAGCAGCAAACCCTCACGGCTAGCGGAGGGGCCGAACTACAATGAGCAGTTCTTC	CASSKPSRLAEGPNYNEQFF
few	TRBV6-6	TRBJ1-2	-	TGTGCCAGCCGAGATATGGACGGAAACTATGGCTACACCTTC	CASRDMDGNYGYTF
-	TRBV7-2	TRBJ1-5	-	TGTGCCAGCAGCCGGGTGTTCAATCAGCCCCAGCATTTT	CASSRVFNQPQHF
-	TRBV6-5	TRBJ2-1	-	TGTGCCAGCAGTTACGACGTGGGAAGGAGGGGGGATGAGCAGTTCTTC	CASSYDVGRRGDEQFF
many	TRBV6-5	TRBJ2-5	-	TGTGCCAGCAAAGTCCCTGGGGTGGAGACCCAGTACTTC	CASKVPGVETQYF
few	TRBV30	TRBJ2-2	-	TGTGCCTGGACGGGACCCTATGACACCGGGGAGCTGTTTTTT	CAWTGPYDTGELFF
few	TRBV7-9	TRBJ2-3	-	TGTGCCAGCAGCTTATCAGGGGGCACAGATACGCAGTATTTT	CASSLSGGTDTQYF
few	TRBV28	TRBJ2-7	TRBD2	TGTGCCATCCAGAGCGGGAGGGGCTCCTACGAGCAGTACTTC	CAIQSGRGSYEQYF
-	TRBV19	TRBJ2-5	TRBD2	TGTGCCAGTCGCGGGAGGGCCAAAGAGACCCAGTACTTC	CASRGRAKETQYF
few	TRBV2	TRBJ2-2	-	TGTGCCAGCAGTGAATGGTCAGTGAACACCGGGGAGCTGTTTTTT	CASSEWSVNTGELFF
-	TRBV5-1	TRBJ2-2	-	TGCGCCAGCAGCTTGGCGGCGGGAATGAACACCGGGGAGCTGTTTTTT	CASSLAAGMNTGELFF
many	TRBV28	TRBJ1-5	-	TGTGCCAGCAGTTTAGCGGGGCAGGGAGGGAGTCAGCCCCAGCATTTT	CASSLAGQGGSQPQHF
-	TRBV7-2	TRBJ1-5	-	TGTGCCAGCAGCGTTAACCCCTGGCCCCAGCATTTT	CASSVNPWPQHF
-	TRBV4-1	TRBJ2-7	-	TGCGCCAGCAGCCAAGGGCCTCCTAGCGACCTTGCCTACGAGCAGTACTTC	CASSQGPPSDLAYEQYF
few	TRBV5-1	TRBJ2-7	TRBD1	TGCGCCAGCAGCACGACAGGGAGAAGCATAGGCGAGCAGTACTTC	CASSTTGRSIGEQYF
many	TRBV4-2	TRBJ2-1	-	TGTGCCAGCAGCCCCCTGGTGGCCCCAAGTGAGCAGTTCTTC	CASSPLVAPSEQFF
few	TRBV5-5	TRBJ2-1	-	TGTGCCAGCAGCTCCGGGCCAGCCTACAATGAGCAGTTCTTC	CASSSGPAYNEQFF
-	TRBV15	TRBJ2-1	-	TGTGCCACCCGGACGGGGAGTGGGAAAAACTCCTACAATGAGCAGTTCTTC	CATRTGSGKNSYNEQFF
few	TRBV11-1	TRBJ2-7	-	TGTGCCAGCAGCTTAGACGGGGTCCCCTACGAGCAGTACTTC	CASSLDGVPYEQYF
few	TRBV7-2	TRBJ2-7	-	TGTGCCAGCAGCTTAGAACAGCTCTCCTACGAGCAGTACTTC	CASSLEQLSYEQYF
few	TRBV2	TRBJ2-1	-	TGTGCCAGCAGTGACCAGACAGAAGTTTACAATGAGCAGTTCTTC	CASSDQTEVYNEQFF
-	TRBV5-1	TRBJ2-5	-	TGCGCCAGCAGCTTGGCCCTCCTAGAGACCCAGTACTTC	CASSLALLETQYF
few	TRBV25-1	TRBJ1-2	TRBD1	TGTGCCAGCACGGGACAGGACCGCTATGGCTACACCTTC	CASTGQDRYGYTF